The sequence of this T cell receptor beta chain was determined in a study of blood T cell repertoires in COVID-19. The wider study: Researchers got acute and convalescent COVID-19 samples from the United States, Italy and Spain. T cells, B-cell-depleted T cells, or PBMCs supplied cDNA or gDNA.

In the original workflow: How many nucleated cells were present was estimated from reference gene primer amplification. Only in-frame clones appear in the TCRdb table, and some are missing; sequencing was by immunoSEQ multiplex PCR. V, J and clone size are taken as reported in that table, and D and trimming were inferred from the DNA itself. This sample yields about 77,000 clones, of which about nine tenths are seen a single time; about 15% belongs to the top ten. Sequenced: peripheral blood. This receptor was obtained from a woman aged 80 or over with active or convalescent COVID-19.

In DNA form, the CDR3 reads TGTGCCAGCAGCCCCCGAACCGGACAGGCTTCCTACGAGCAGTACTTC. Protein product: CASSPRTGQASYEQYF. The chain joins TRBV9 to TRBJ2-7, with TRBD1 matching 7 bases. Per the germline V gene, CDR1 is SGDLS and CDR2 is YYNGEE. The CDR3 is 16 residues long. V lost 4 bases and J lost 1; bases outside the gene matches: 11.